These 13 T cell receptor beta chains were all obtained from the same sample, sequenced in a study of cytomegalovirus exposure and HLA in healthy donors. 13 Jbeta primers and 60 Vbeta primers were used for the PCR. TCRdb's copy holds only in-frame clones and misses some; the assay was immunoSEQ multiplex PCR. The repertoire includes 140,000 to 150,000 clones, around 10% of them detected once, and approximately 1.9% sits in the top ten. Sequencing was done on a sample of PBMCs. Every receptor here comes from a man aged 50-60 years in good health and CMV-seronegative.

In DNA, the CDR3 is TGTGCCAGCAGAAGACAGGGGGCGCGTTATGGCTACACCTTC. Translating gives CASRRQGARYGYTF. The chain joins TRBV9 to TRBJ1-2; 10 nucleotides match TRBD1. The germline gives CDR1 SGDLS, CDR2 YYNGEE. The CDR3 consists of 14 residues. The ends lost 5 bases at V and 5 bases at J; junction bases unmatched: 6. Based on the CDR3 plus reference TRBV9 and TRBJ1-2, the full variable domain is DSGVTQTPKHLITATGQRVTLRCSPRSGDLSVYWYQQSLDQGLQFLIQYYNGEERAKGNILERFSAQQFPDLHSELNLSSLELGDSALYFCASRRQGARYGYTFGSGTRLTVV.

This clone was seen just once. The chain joins TRBV19 to TRBJ2-5; 9 nucleotides match TRBD2. The germline V gene has CDR1 LNHDA and CDR2 SQIVND (reference sequence). There are 14 residues in the CDR3. Trimming cost V 8 bases and J 2 bases; bases outside gene matches: 6. The DNA for the CDR3 is TGTGCCAGTCGTGCTAGCGGGACACAAGAGACCCAGTACTTC. Its protein is CASRASGTQETQYF.

The chain recombines TRBV6-1 with TRBJ1-2; 8 bases are a match to TRBD1. The CDR3 has 13 amino acids. CDR1 is MNHNS, CDR2 SASEGT, per germline. After removal of 7 bases from V and 4 bases from J, the junction contained 5 bases not matched to a gene. The CDR3 coding sequence is TGTGCCAGCACGAAGGACAGGGTCTATGGCTACACCTTC. It is translated as CASTKDRVYGYTF.

This clone showed up just a few times. This rearrangement joins TRBV10-3 to TRBJ1-1; D is unclear. The CDR3 contains 14 residues. CDR1 is ENHRY and CDR2 is SYGVKD in the germline V gene. V was cut by 5 bases and J by 3 bases, with 13 bases left in between. Here the CDR3 DNA reads TGTGCCATCAGTACCCAGAGCGGGGACACTGAAGCTTTCTTT. It encodes CAISTQSGDTEAFF.

This clone was found a few times. This sequence joins TRBV2 and TRBJ2-3; D possibly corresponds to TRBD1 (5 bases). CDR1 and CDR2 from the germline V gene are SNHLY and FYNNEI. V was cut by 2 bases and J by 1 base, with 10 bases left in between. The CDR3 contains 15 residues. CDR3 coding DNA: TGTGCCAGCAGTGAACTCCTAGGGGGCACAGATACGCAGTATTTT. Amino acid sequence: CASSELLGGTDTQYF.

This clone appeared a few times. The rearrangement links TRBV19 to TRBJ1-5; a possible D gene is TRBD1 (5 bases). Trimming shortened V by 0 bases and J by 6 bases, and 15 bases separated the two germline ends. The CDR3 extends over 16 amino acids. In germline, CDR1 is LNHDA, CDR2 SQIVND (reference sequence). CDR3 residues: CASSIDRGRDRQPQHF. The DNA for the CDR3 is TGTGCCAGTAGTATAGATCGAGGCAGGGATCGTCAGCCCCAGCATTTT.

The chain couples TRBV18 to TRBJ1-3; tentative D call: TRBD1 (6 bases). V dropped 3 bases and J dropped 0 bases, with 12 bases sitting between them. The CDR3 extends over 16 amino acids. Germline V CDR1 and CDR2: KGHSH, LQKENI. The CDR3 loop reads CASSPGHDLSGNTIYF. CDR3 nucleotide sequence: TGTGCCAGCTCACCGGGACATGATCTCTCTGGAAACACCATATATTTT. Supplemented by reference TRBV18 and TRBJ1-3, the full variable domain reads NAGVMQNPRHLVRRRGQEARLRCSPMKGHSHVYWYRQLPEEGLKFMVYLQKENIIDESGMPKERFSAEFPKEGPSILRIQQVVRGDSAAYFCASSPGHDLSGNTIYFGEGSWLTVV.

The J gene is TRBJ2-1, the V gene TRBV5-1; 8 bases are shared with TRBD1. This CDR3 spans 14 amino acids. CDR1 is SGHRS, CDR2 YFSETQ, per germline. Trimming at V came to 3 bases and at J to 6 bases, leaving 5 bases not matched to a gene. The DNA of the CDR3 is TGCGCCAGCAGCTACACCACAGGGGGCAATGAGCAGTTCTTC. Translating it yields CASSYTTGGNEQFF.

CDR3: CASSLGAGASYEQYF. CDR3 bases: TGCGCCAGCAGCTTGGGAGCGGGAGCCTCCTACGAGCAGTACTTC. This chain uses TRBV5-1 with TRBJ2-7, with 8 bases lining up with TRBD2. CDR3 length: 15 residues. Germline CDR1 is SGHRS and CDR2 is YFSETQ. Trimming at V came to 0 bases and at J to 0 bases, leaving 2 bases not matched to a gene.

This clone occurred a few times. The chain joins TRBV6-5 to TRBJ1-4; D is perhaps TRBD1 (5 bases). The germline V and J ends were trimmed by 2 bases and 8 bases, with 15 bases remaining between them. CDR1 and CDR2 from the germline V gene are MNHEY and SVGAGI. The CDR3 covers 15 residues. CDR3 nucleotides: TGTGCCAGCAGTTACACCCCGGCCGGACAAGAAAAACTGTTTTTT. Translating it yields CASSYTPAGQEKLFF.

The sample holds a few counts of this clone. The chain employs TRBV28 and TRBJ1-1; 9 positions match TRBD1. The germline CDR1 and CDR2 sequences are MDHEN and SYDVKM. Losses at the gene ends were 5 bases for V and 4 bases for J; bases not matched to a gene: 2. This CDR3 is 13 amino acids long. CDR3 in amino acids: CASSPTGGTEAFF. The CDR3 region has the DNA TGTGCCAGCAGTCCGACAGGGGGCACTGAAGCTTTCTTT.

The rearrangement links TRBV28 to TRBJ1-2; D uncertain. This CDR3 has 12 residues. Germline CDR1 is MDHEN and CDR2 is SYDVKM. The V gene lost 6 bases and the J gene lost 6 bases, with 11 bases spanning the gap. This CDR3 is CASRAAGDGYTF. The CDR3 bases are TGTGCCAGCAGGGCGGCCGGAGATGGCTACACCTTC.

This clone was seen a handful of times. The chain couples TRBV18 to TRBJ1-2; D perhaps matches TRBD1 (5 bases). Germline loops: CDR1 KGHSH, CDR2 LQKENI. The CDR3 length is 15 residues. Trimming stripped 3 bases from V and 8 bases from J, with 19 bases between. The CDR3 is CASSPQGPSRGGYTF. For the CDR3, the DNA is TGTGCCAGCTCACCTCAAGGACCTTCTAGGGGAGGCTACACCTTC.